The 24 T cell receptor beta chains listed next were all sequenced from one sample in a study of shared clonotypes between healthy human individuals. Only in-frame clones appear in the TCRdb table, and some are missing; sequencing was by immunoSEQ multiplex PCR. This table holds millions of clones, 90% to 95% found once. The sequencing input was naive CD4+ T cells sorted from blood. Sample subset: CD45RA+ positively selected. These receptors all come from a man younger than 35 in good health.

A word on this clone: Relative to the germline gene, one junction end is altered; a read error may explain this. The chain is built from TRBV6-5 and TRBJ1-4; 8 nucleotides align to TRBD1. The CDR3 spans 16 residues. Germline CDR1 reads MNHEY; CDR2 reads SVGAGI. The CDR3 protein is CASSYYGQGTHEKLFF. CDR3 sequence (DNA): TGTGCCAGCAGTTACTACGGACAGGGAACTCATGAAAAACTGTTTTTT.

The J gene is TRBJ2-7, the V gene TRBV6-5, with 9 bases lining up with TRBD1. CDR3 length: 14 amino acids. Germline trimming cut 6 bases from V and 6 bases from J; bases unmatched to any gene: 9. CDR1 is MNHEY and CDR2 is SVGAGI in the germline V gene. The DNA of the CDR3 is TGTGCCAGCAGGCCCGCCGGGACAGGGACCGAGCAGTACTTC. As protein: CASRPAGTGTEQYF.

As DNA, the CDR3 is TGTGCCATCAGTGAGTCAGCCCAGAACACTGAAGCTTTCTTT. It specifies CAISESAQNTEAFF. The genes are TRBV10-3 and TRBJ1-1; no clear D gene. V dropped 0 bases and J dropped 1 base, with 6 bases sitting between them. Germline V gives CDR1 ENHRY, CDR2 SYGVKD. CDR3 length: 14 amino acids.

The rearrangement links TRBV28 to TRBJ1-2; 10 bases are shared with TRBD1. The germline gives CDR1 MDHEN, CDR2 SYDVKM. With 5 bases clipped from V and 9 bases from J, the junction kept 15 bases outside the gene matches. This CDR3 is 16 amino acids long. The CDR3 protein is CASSPQAGQGPWSYTF. The DNA of the CDR3 is TGTGCCAGCAGTCCTCAGGCGGGACAGGGGCCTTGGAGCTACACCTTC.

Comments on this clone: The same CDR3 also results from other DNA sequences found in this sample. The chain employs TRBV28 and TRBJ2-3, with D unresolved. Germline V CDR1 and CDR2: MDHEN, SYDVKM. The V end was cut by 2 bases, the J end by 0 bases, with 3 bases between. This CDR3 has 13 amino acids. The CDR3 coding sequence is TGTGCCAGCAGTTTACCGAGCACAGATACGCAGTATTTT. Its protein product is CASSLPSTDTQYF.

The chain uses TRBV28 and TRBJ2-1; no reliable D call. V lost 7 bases, J lost 2 bases, and 15 bases lay in between. Germline lookup yields CDR1 MDHEN and CDR2 SYDVKM. There are 15 residues in the CDR3. CDR3 in DNA: TGTGCCAGCACCCCGACCTGGACCACCTACAATGAGCAGTTCTTC. This codes for CASTPTWTTYNEQFF.

V gene TRBV7-9 combines with J gene TRBJ2-5; TRBD2 matches 8 bases. The V gene end was trimmed by 3 bases and the J gene end by 5 bases; junction bases not matched to a gene: 5. CDR3 size: 14 residues. CDR1 SEHNR and CDR2 FQNEAQ come from the germline V gene (reference sequence). For the CDR3, the DNA is TGTGCCAGCAGCTTGCCGGGGGGGATGGAGACCCAGTACTTC. Amino acid sequence: CASSLPGGMETQYF.

The chain uses TRBV18 and TRBJ2-5, with TRBD2 matching 10 bases. This CDR3 comprises 13 residues. Germline V gene data show CDR1 as KGHSH and CDR2 as LQKENI. Trimming took 10 bases from V and 4 from J; bases not matched to a gene: 6. The chain's CDR3 is CATGLAGAETQYF. For the CDR3, the DNA is TGTGCCACCGGGCTAGCGGGAGCAGAGACCCAGTACTTC.

This chain joins TRBV6-5 and TRBJ2-7; D perhaps matches TRBD1 (6 bases). Germline V gives CDR1 MNHEY, CDR2 SVGAGI. The CDR3 runs to 15 residues. Trimming left V 4 bases short and J 0 bases short, with 13 bases between. CDR3 amino acids: CASSSRDTSSYEQYF. In DNA form, the CDR3 reads TGTGCCAGCAGTTCCCGGGACACAAGCTCCTACGAGCAGTACTTC.

CDR3 region: CAWSPQGPRLYYEQYF. As DNA, the CDR3 is TGTGCCTGGAGTCCCCAGGGACCTCGCCTTTACTACGAGCAGTACTTC. This chain joins TRBV30 and TRBJ2-7; D may match TRBD1 or TRBD2 (5 bases each). CDR3 length: 16 amino acids. The V gene lost 2 bases and the J gene lost 3 bases, with 20 bases spanning the gap. In germline, CDR1 is GTSNPN, CDR2 SVGIG (reference sequence).

As for this clone: In the same sample, other DNA sequences code for this CDR3. The V and J genes are TRBV2 and TRBJ1-2; D may be TRBD1 (5 bases). This CDR3 comprises 14 residues. From germline, CDR1 is SNHLY and CDR2 FYNNEI. V gave up 2 bases and J gave up 0 bases, with 7 bases separating them. Written as DNA, the CDR3 is TGTGCCAGCAGTGAACAGGGAGCTAACTATGGCTACACCTTC. It is translated as CASSEQGANYGYTF.

The rearrangement links TRBV7-2 to TRBJ2-4; D tentatively reads TRBD1 or TRBD2 (6 bases each). The CDR3 consists of 16 residues. V dropped 5 bases and J dropped 6 bases, with 20 bases sitting between them. The germline V gene has CDR1 SGHTA and CDR2 FQGNSA. CDR3 residues: CASSPGGKEGGNIQYF. The CDR3 coding sequence is TGTGCCAGCAGCCCCGGAGGGAAAGAGGGGGGAAACATTCAGTACTTC. Filled out from reference TRBV7-2 and TRBJ2-4, the complete variable domain reads GAGVSQSPSNKVTEKGKDVELRCDPISGHTALYWYRQSLGQGLEFLIYFQGNSAPDKSGLPSDRFSAERTGGSVSTLTIQRTQQEDSAVYLCASSPGGKEGGNIQYFGAGTRLSVL.

V and J are TRBV25-1 and TRBJ1-1, with D hard to call. In germline, CDR1 is MGHDK, CDR2 SYGVNS. The CDR3 has 12 amino acids. V lost 8 bases to trimming and J lost 1 base, with 8 bases between them. The CDR3 loop is CASGARNTEAFF. CDR3 sequence (DNA): TGTGCCAGCGGCGCTCGGAACACTGAAGCTTTCTTT. Filled out from reference TRBV25-1 and TRBJ1-1, the complete variable domain reads EADIYQTPRYLVIGTGKKITLECSQTMGHDKMYWYQQDPGMELHLIHYSYGVNSTEKGDLSSESTVSRIRTEHFPLTLESARPSHTSQYLCASGARNTEAFFGQGTRLTVV.

The chain uses TRBV30 and TRBJ2-2; no definite D call. The CDR3 is 16 residues long. The V gene's germline CDR1 is GTSNPN and CDR2 SVGIG (reference sequence). V lost 0 bases, J lost 4 bases, and 15 bases lay in between. CDR3: CAWSVRVSPTTGELFF. CDR3 nucleotide sequence: TGTGCCTGGAGTGTACGGGTTAGCCCTACCACCGGGGAGCTGTTTTTT. Supplemented by reference TRBV30 and TRBJ2-2, the full variable domain reads SQTIHQWPATLVQPVGSPLSLECTVEGTSNPNLYWYRQAAGRGLQLLFYSVGIGQISSEVPQNLSASRPQDRQFILSSKKLLLSDSGFYLCAWSVRVSPTTGELFFGEGSRLTVL.

This clone was detected only once. The chain is built from TRBV5-6 and TRBJ1-2; 7 nucleotides match TRBD1. In germline, CDR1 is SGHDT, CDR2 YYEEEE. Losses at the gene ends were 4 bases for V and 4 bases for J; bases not matched to a gene: 7. The CDR3 has 14 amino acids. CDR3 loop: CASSPTGTGYGYTF. Here the CDR3 DNA reads TGTGCCAGCAGCCCGACAGGGACCGGCTATGGCTACACCTTC.

The V gene is TRBV19, the J gene TRBJ1-3; D may be TRBD1 (5 bases). The V and J ends lost 7 bases and 4 bases respectively, with 14 bases between them. Germline V gene data show CDR1 as LNHDA and CDR2 as SQIVND (reference sequence). This CDR3 contains 14 residues. CDR3 sequence (DNA): TGTGCCAGTACCGAGTTGCAGGGAGGAAACACCATATATTTT. Its translation: CASTELQGGNTIYF.

V is TRBV18 and J is TRBJ2-3, with a weak D call TRBD2 (5 bases). Germline V gene sequence: CDR1 KGHSH, CDR2 LQKENI. V lost 2 bases, J lost 1 base, and 10 bases lay in between. This CDR3 is 15 amino acids long. Here the CDR3 DNA reads TGTGCCAGCTCACCATTCGCGCGGGGCACAGATACGCAGTATTTT. Its protein product is CASSPFARGTDTQYF.

Remarks on this clone: Different DNA sequences within this sample yield the same CDR3. V and J are TRBV10-2 and TRBJ2-3, with no clear D. The CDR3 length is 12 residues. CDR1 and CDR2 (germline): WSHSY, SAAADI. Trimming left V 4 bases short and J 0 bases short, with 2 bases between. This CDR3 is CASSGSTDTQYF. CDR3 DNA: TGCGCCAGCAGTGGTAGCACAGATACGCAGTATTTT.

This chain uses TRBV27 with TRBJ2-2, with D maybe TRBD1 (6 bases). The germline CDR1 and CDR2 sequences are MNHEY and SMNVEV (reference sequence). Trimming shortened V by 8 bases and J by 6 bases, and 13 bases separated the two germline ends. The length of the CDR3 is 13 residues. The CDR3 loop is CASGPQGSGELFF. As DNA, the CDR3 is TGTGCCAGCGGACCTCAGGGGTCCGGGGAGCTGTTTTTT.

CDR3 protein: CASTLGVLAGEDQYF. In DNA, the CDR3 is TGTGCCAGCACCTTGGGGGTGCTAGCGGGAGAGGATCAGTACTTC. This chain connects TRBV7-2 to TRBJ2-4; 10 bases are a match to TRBD2. The CDR3 contains 15 residues. Trimming removed 7 bases from V and 12 bases from J; junction bases left unmatched: 15. Germline loops: CDR1 SGHTA, CDR2 FQGNSA. Full variable domain (missing parts from reference TRBV7-2 and TRBJ2-4): GAGVSQSPSNKVTEKGKDVELRCDPISGHTALYWYRQSLGQGLEFLIYFQGNSAPDKSGLPSDRFSAERTGGSVSTLTIQRTQQEDSAVYLCASTLGVLAGEDQYFGAGTRLSVL.

This chain uses TRBV11-2 with TRBJ1-1; TRBD1 might be the D (6 bases). CDR1 is SGHAT, CDR2 FQNNGV, per germline. This CDR3 is built from 17 residues. Trimming left V 3 bases short and J 7 bases short, with 24 bases between. The CDR3 region is CASSFVRGRGMRDEAFF. DNA for the CDR3: TGTGCCAGCAGCTTTGTGAGGGGCAGGGGCATGAGGGATGAAGCTTTCTTT.

To note about this clone: Other DNA sequences in the sample encode the same CDR3. The V call is TRBV6-5, the J call TRBJ1-3, with a tentative D call TRBD1 (5 bases). Germline values: CDR1 MNHEY, CDR2 SVGAGI. The length of the CDR3 is 14 residues. The V gene lost 2 bases and the J gene lost 2 bases, with 7 bases spanning the gap. DNA of the CDR3: TGTGCCAGCAGTTACAGGGGAGCTGGAAACACCATATATTTT. Amino acids: CASSYRGAGNTIYF.

The V gene is TRBV11-3, the J gene TRBJ2-1; 7 bases agree with TRBD2. Trimming at V came to 5 bases and at J to 4 bases, leaving 8 bases not matched to a gene. Germline V gene lookup returns CDR1 SGHNT and CDR2 YENEEA. This CDR3 comprises 15 residues. The CDR3: CASSPRAGEYNEQFF. The DNA of the CDR3 is TGTGCCAGCAGCCCCCGGGCGGGGGAGTACAATGAGCAGTTCTTC. Filled out from reference TRBV11-3 and TRBJ2-1, the complete variable domain reads EAGVVQSPRYKIIEKKQPVAFWCNPISGHNTLYWYLQNLGQGPELLIRYENEEAVDDSQLPKDRFSAERLKGVDSTLKIQPAELGDSAVYLCASSPRAGEYNEQFFGPGTRLTVL.

This chain links TRBV2 with TRBJ1-4; D is possibly TRBD1 (5 bases). CDR3 length equals 12 residues. The germline V gene encodes CDR1 SNHLY and CDR2 FYNNEI. Trimming removed 8 bases at V and 7 bases at J, with 11 bases between. The CDR3 protein is CASAGGFEKLFF. Written as DNA, the CDR3 is TGTGCCAGCGCTGGGGGATTTGAAAAACTGTTTTTT. Full variable domain (missing parts from reference TRBV2 and TRBJ1-4): EPEVTQTPSHQVTQMGQEVILRCVPISNHLYFYWYRQILGQKVEFLVSFYNNEISEKSEIFDDQFSVERPDGSNFTLKIRSTKLEDSAMYFCASAGGFEKLFFGSGTQLSVL.